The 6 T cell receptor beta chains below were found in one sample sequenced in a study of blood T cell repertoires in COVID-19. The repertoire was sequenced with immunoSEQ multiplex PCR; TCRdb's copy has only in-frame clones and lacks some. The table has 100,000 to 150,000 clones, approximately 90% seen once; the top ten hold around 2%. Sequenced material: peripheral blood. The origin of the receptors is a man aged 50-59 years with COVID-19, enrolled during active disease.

The CDR3 DNA sequence: TGCAGCGTTGAGGGCGGGGGACCCTACGAGCAGTACTTC. Its protein is CSVEGGGPYEQYF. The chain recombines TRBV29-1 with TRBJ2-7, with 7 positions matching TRBD2. Trimming at V came to 3 bases and at J to 2 bases, leaving 4 bases not matched to a gene. This CDR3 contains 13 residues. From germline, CDR1 is SQVTM and CDR2 ANQGSEA.

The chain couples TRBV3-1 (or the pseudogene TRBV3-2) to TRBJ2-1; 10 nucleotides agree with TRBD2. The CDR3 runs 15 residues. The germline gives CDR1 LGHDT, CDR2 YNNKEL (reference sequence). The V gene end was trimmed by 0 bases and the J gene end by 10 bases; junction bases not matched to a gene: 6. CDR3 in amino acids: CASSQDQREGREQFF. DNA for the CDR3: TGTGCCAGCAGCCAAGATCAGCGGGAGGGCCGCGAGCAGTTCTTC.

The DNA for the CDR3 is TGTGCCTTCCACATAGCGGGAGGCAAAGAGACCCAGTACTTC. Encoded protein: CAFHIAGGKETQYF. This rearrangement joins TRBV30 to TRBJ2-5; TRBD2 matches 10 bases. V lost 7 bases to trimming and J lost 3 bases; unmatched junction nucleotides: 8. This CDR3 contains 14 residues. Germline loops: CDR1 GTSNPN, CDR2 SVGIG (reference sequence).

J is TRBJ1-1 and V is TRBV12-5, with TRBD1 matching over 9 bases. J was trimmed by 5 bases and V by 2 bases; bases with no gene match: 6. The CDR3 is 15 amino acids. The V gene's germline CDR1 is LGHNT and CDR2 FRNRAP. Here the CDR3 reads CASGLTGGIWTEAFF. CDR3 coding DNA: TGTGCTAGTGGTTTGACAGGGGGCATATGGACTGAAGCTTTCTTT.

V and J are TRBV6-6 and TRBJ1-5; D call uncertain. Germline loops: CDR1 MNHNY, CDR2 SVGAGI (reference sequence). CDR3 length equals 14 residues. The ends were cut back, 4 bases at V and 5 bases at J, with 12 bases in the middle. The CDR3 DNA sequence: TGTGCCAGCAGTTCCCATGTCGACTATCAGCCCCAGCATTTT. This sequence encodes CASSSHVDYQPQHF.

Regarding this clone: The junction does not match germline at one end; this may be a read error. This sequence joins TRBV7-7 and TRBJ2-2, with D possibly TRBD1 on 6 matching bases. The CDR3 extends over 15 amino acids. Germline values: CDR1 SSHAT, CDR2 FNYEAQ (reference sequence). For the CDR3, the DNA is TGTGCTAGCAGAGAGGAGGACAGTATCACCGGGGAGCTGTTTTTT. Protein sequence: CASREEDSITGELFF. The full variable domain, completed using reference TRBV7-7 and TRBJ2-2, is GAGVSQSPRYKVTKRGQDVTLRCDPISSHATLYWYQQALGQGPEFLTYFNYEAQPDKSGLPSDRFSAERPEGSISTLTIQRTEQRDSAMYRCASREEDSITGELFFGEGSRLTVL.